This T cell receptor (beta chain) was captured in a study of low-dose radiotherapy and immunotherapy resistance in tumors. Study-wide background: Cohort 2's total reached 13 Gy over 26 weeks, at 1 Gy per fraction every two weeks.

Indicated time point: before trial treatment. By proportion, this clonotype is medium-sized (0.01 to 0.1%). TRAV- and TRBV-specific primers were used for first-strand cDNA, which covered alpha and beta chains. Over roughly 20 PCR cycles, TCRs were amplified from a constant-region primer and V-primer adapter. The isolated mRNA underwent amplification through in vitro transcription. TCRdb independently ran MiXCR on the reads; one entry per CDR3 protein. Of some 85,000 distinct CDR3 sequences in the sample, 18% are singletons; the top ten hold 5.5% to 6%. The CDR3 is 12 amino acids. V dropped 6 bases and J dropped 6 bases, with 12 bases sitting between them. The V gene's germline CDR1 is MDHEN and CDR2 SYDVKM.

The chain has TRBV28 and TRBJ2-7; D is uncertain. The material was PBMCs, obtained before treatment. This TCR was recovered from a male donor with prostate cancer. The CDR3: CASRKEWGEQYF. Here the CDR3 DNA reads TGTGCCAGCAGAAAAGAGTGGGGCGAGCAGTACTTC.